This T cell receptor (beta chain) was observed in a study of OX40 agonist ivuxolimab in advanced cancers. About the study: Among those treated, three patients had partial responses, one with hepatocellular carcinoma and two with cutaneous melanoma. General observations from the study: The study found that CD8+ T cells averaged more expanded clones than CD4+. What antigens the expanded peripheral T cells recognized was never established.

This CDR3 contains 17 residues. CDR1 MNHEY and CDR2 SMNVEV come from the germline V gene (reference sequence). J lost 5 bases, V lost 8 bases, and 19 bases had no gene match. Generated by immunoSEQ multiplex PCR, the TCRdb table keeps only in-frame clones and is missing some. The data contain around 35,000 clones, approximately 84% of them seen just once; the ten biggest clones take up around 17%. About this clone: Its specificity is not known.

The TCR was taken from an adult with an advanced solid tumor such as melanoma, head and neck, liver or kidney cancer. This material consisted of CD4+ or CD8+ T cells sorted from blood, taken in a trial of the OX40 agonist ivuxolimab. The chain uses TRBV27 and TRBJ2-5; TRBD2 matches 8 bases. DNA of the CDR3: TGTGCCAGCTCCGTCCGGGGGGGCCTCAGTCTTAGGGAGACCCAGTACTTC. It is translated as CASSVRGGLSLRETQYF.